The T cell receptor beta chain described here comes from a study of T cells after yellow fever vaccination. This clonotype was observed many times. Using its own MiXCR run on the 5' RACE reads, TCRdb lists one record per CDR3 protein. The profile shows 150,000 to 200,000 distinct CDR3 sequences, approximately 10% of them singletons. This CDR3 is built from 16 residues. Germline V gives CDR1 MGHDK, CDR2 SYGVNS. The ends lost 4 bases at V and 3 bases at J; junction bases unmatched: 7. The clonotype was recovered from a young man who received the YFV17D yellow fever vaccine. The sample was CD8+ T cells sorted from PBMCs, taken 45 days after the yellow fever booster vaccination. V is TRBV25-1 and J is TRBJ1-5; TRBD1 aligns across 9 bases. CDR3 in DNA: TGTGCCAGCAGTGGCACAGGGGGCTCTCACAATCAGCCCCAGCATTTT. It yields the protein CASSGTGGSHNQPQHF.